A single T cell receptor (beta chain) is shown here with its context. Which antigen it targets is not known. One base away there is no much larger clone; base qualities are not given. Deletion took 3 bases off V and 0 bases off J, with a span of 8 bases between the germline ends. From the cysteine up to the phenylalanine, the CDR3 has a length of 14 residues. Just the 42-base CDR3 DNA is kept, in frame starting at base 1. The germline V gene yields SGDLS for CDR1 and YYNGEE for CDR2. This entry is derived from a study of CD8 T cells in Susac syndrome (dated by TCRdb to between 2018 and 2020). For context, the study as a whole: Of the Susac syndrome patients who were sequenced, six had clinically active disease and 8 or 9 were in clinical remission. Susac syndrome patients were therapy-naive, on corticosteroids (some also receiving IVIg), or on IVIg alone at blood withdrawal. Repertoire sequencing was used to test whether CD8+ T cell activation and differentiation in Susac syndrome was antigen driven.

High-throughput TCR beta sequencing profiled peripheral blood CD8+ and CD4+ T cells from healthy donors, Susac syndrome patients and multiple sclerosis patients. Recently defined diagnostic criteria for definite or probable disease were met by the Susac syndrome patients. Bulk CD8+ and CD4+ T cells were purified magnetically by negative isolation, whereas CD8+ TEMRA cells were enriched by FACS. Blood was drawn into EDTA tubes, processed within 24 hours, and PBMCs were isolated by density gradient centrifugation. PBMCs intended for TCR sequencing were cryopreserved in liquid nitrogen and were subsequently thawed in a 37 degrees C water bath. Purity of sorted or isolated CD4+, CD8+ and CD8+ TEMRA cells was at least 90%. RNA was extracted using the RNeasy kit, and about 0.5 to 1 microgram was reverse transcribed with random hexamers. The immunoSEQ multiplex PCR assay, which covers 54 Vbeta and 13 Jbeta segments, was used to amplify TCR beta CDR3 regions. PCR amplification bias was corrected by using a synthetic template baseline for primer optimization and computational correction. The paper's data handling went like this. Only productive sequences were kept, with reads annotated to V, D and J genes according to IMGT and analyzed in immunoSEQ Analyzer. To calculate clonality, Shannon entropy was normalized by log2 of the number of productive unique sequences and then subtracted from one. Public and private clones were assessed among the 100 most prevalent clones of each patient and control. Clones were defined as Susac-specific if absent from the healthy and MS cohorts, from around 1,100 published viral clones and from other ImmuneACCESS disease sequences. The public reads were reprocessed in TCRdb via fastp at Q25 and MiXCR, keeping in-frame beta chains. Identical CDR3 protein sequences are pooled into one entry, listed with their most common genes and DNA. TCRdb assigned the V and J calls; the authors' analysis was not used. This sample comprises 200,000 to 300,000 distinct CDR3 sequences, approximately 95% of them detected only once. The ten biggest clones cover approximately 0.1% of the sample.

Overall study outcomes, separate from this receptor: The number of individuals in the TCR sequencing and HLA analysis was recognized as being relatively small. No clonal expansion was detected in the CD4+ T cell repertoire of Susac syndrome patients.

Recombination linked TRBV9 to TRBJ2-3, with TRBD2 tentatively as D gene (5 bases match). The clonotype was recovered from a human donor with Susac syndrome. The sequencing input was CD4+ T cells from PBMCs. The sequenced DNA is TGTGCCAGCAGCGGAGCGGCTAGCACAGATACGCAGTATTTT. Protein translation: CASSGAASTDTQYF.